This TCR beta chain appears in the sequencing data of a study of T cell responses to AZD1222 COVID-19 vaccine. The overall study: The study pooled second doses at about 4 or about 12 weeks. Study results and limitations: Nearly half of spike-specific TCRs reportedly target variant regions that are unmutated in the B.1.351 and B.1.1.7 variants. The donor group comprised mostly white British people and more females; the analysis possibly underestimated clonal diversity.

Here immunoSEQ multiplex PCR was the method, and the copy in TCRdb shows in-frame clones only, minus some. The sample has about 100,000 clones, about nine tenths seen once. The CDR3 has 14 amino acids. In germline, CDR1 is SQVTM, CDR2 ANQGSEA. V lost 2 bases and J lost 6, with 14 bases in between. For this clone: Its antigen is undetermined.

The TCR originated in an adult in good health. This chain joins TRBV29-1 and TRBJ2-1, with D perhaps being TRBD1 or TRBD2 (6 bases each). This specimen consisted of peripheral blood, obtained on day 0 of AZD1222 vaccination. The CDR3 loop reads CSVERGRLGNEQFF. CDR3 nucleotides: TGCAGCGTTGAACGGGGGCGTCTGGGCAATGAGCAGTTCTTC.